Below, 28 T cell receptor beta chains from the same sample are listed, as sequenced in a study of T cells after yellow fever vaccination. MiXCR was run by TCRdb on the 5' RACE reads, yielding one entry per CDR3 protein. Here the sample spans under 700,000 distinct CDR3 sequences, about a sixth being singletons. Here the sequenced sample was PBMCs, taken about 5 days after the first yellow fever vaccination. All receptors derive from a young man who received the YFV17D yellow fever vaccine.

This clonotype was picked up a small number of times. The V gene is TRBV27, the J gene TRBJ2-1, with a tentative D call TRBD2 (6 bases). CDR1 and CDR2 from the germline V gene are MNHEY and SMNVEV (reference sequence). V was clipped by 3 bases and J by 4 bases, with 13 bases between them. CDR3 length equals 15 residues. In nucleotides, the CDR3 is TGTGCCAGCAGTTTGGAGGGGCCCATGTACAATGAGCAGTTCTTC. Translating it yields CASSLEGPMYNEQFF.

This chain connects TRBV29-1 to TRBJ1-5; weak D call: TRBD1 (5 bases). This CDR3 comprises 13 residues. V was trimmed by 4 bases and J by 1 base, leaving 8 bases between them. Germline V gene data show CDR1 as SQVTM and CDR2 as ANQGSEA. CDR3 nucleotide sequence: TGCAGCGTTGGGCAGGGAAGCAATCAGCCCCAGCATTTT. Translating it yields CSVGQGSNQPQHF.

In this sample, this clonotype turned up many times. The chain recombines TRBV5-6 with TRBJ2-3; the match to TRBD2 covers 7 bases. Per the germline V gene, CDR1 is SGHDT and CDR2 is YYEEEE. The ends lost 1 base at V and 4 bases at J; junction bases unmatched: 12. The CDR3 totals 17 residues. The CDR3 DNA reads TGTGCCAGCAGCTTGTTCGGGGGGAACACGGCAGCAGATACGCAGTATTTT. Protein: CASSLFGGNTAADTQYF.

The table lists this clonotype with a few counts. This chain links TRBV14 with TRBJ2-6; D might be TRBD1 or TRBD2, each matching 6 bases. Trimming stripped 3 bases from V and 0 bases from J, with 12 bases between. This CDR3 comprises 17 residues. The V gene's germline CDR1 is SGHDN and CDR2 FVKESK. The CDR3 DNA is TGTGCCAGCAGCCACTCGGGGGCGCACTCTGGGGCCAACGTCCTGACTTTC. Translation gives CASSHSGAHSGANVLTF.

The J gene is TRBJ2-7, the V gene TRBV2; tentatively, D is TRBD2 (5 bases). V was pared by 5 bases and J by 7 bases, with 18 bases between. CDR1 is SNHLY and CDR2 is FYNNEI in the germline V gene. The CDR3 is made up of 14 amino acids. CDR3 amino acids: CASSIQYGRGEQYV. The CDR3 DNA sequence: TGTGCCAGCAGTATACAATACGGCCGAGGGGAGCAGTACGTC.

The V call is TRBV7-6, the J call TRBJ2-3; a weak D match, TRBD2 (7 bases). The germline V and J ends were trimmed by 3 bases and 3 bases, with 13 bases remaining between them. Per germline, CDR1 SGHVS and CDR2 FNYEAQ. CDR3 size: 15 residues. CDR3: CASSFEGGQTDTQYF. CDR3 DNA sequence: TGTGCCAGCAGCTTCGAGGGGGGGCAGACAGATACGCAGTATTTT. The full variable domain, rest sourced from reference TRBV7-6 and TRBJ2-3, is GAGVSQSPRYKVTKRGQDVALRCDPISGHVSLYWYRQALGQGPEFLTYFNYEAQQDKSGLPNDRFSAERPEGSISTLTIQRTEQRDSAMYRCASSFEGGQTDTQYFGPGTRLTVL.

The chain employs TRBV18 and TRBJ2-3; no clear D. This CDR3 region has 14 residues. V was cut by 0 bases and J by 6 bases, with 10 bases left in between. Germline V lookup: CDR1 KGHSH, CDR2 LQKENI. CDR3 bases: TGTGCCAGCTCACCACCGGCCTCCAGGGATACGCAGTATTTT. It codes for CASSPPASRDTQYF.

This clonotype was counted between two and nine times. The rearrangement links TRBV7-2 to TRBJ1-2, with D hard to call. This CDR3 comprises 15 residues. V lost 0 bases and J lost 4, with 12 bases in between. Germline V gene sequence: CDR1 SGHTA, CDR2 FQGNSA. Written as DNA, the CDR3 is TGTGCCAGCAGCTTAGCGGGTGCAGGCTCCTATGGCTACACCTTC. Translation gives CASSLAGAGSYGYTF.

Only a few counts were recorded for this clonotype. The chain couples TRBV12-3 or TRBV12-4 to TRBJ1-4, with D maybe TRBD1 (6 bases). V was shortened by 7 bases and J by 3 bases, with 15 bases between the two germline ends. There are 15 residues in the CDR3. The CDR3 protein is CASTRDRLSNEKLFF. CDR3 bases: TGTGCCAGCACCCGAGACAGGCTATCTAATGAAAAACTGTTTTTT.

This clonotype has just a few counts. This rearrangement joins TRBV12-3 or TRBV12-4 to TRBJ2-3; D gene uncertain. V was shortened by 4 bases and J by 2 bases, with 13 bases between the two germline ends. The CDR3 length is 15 residues. CDR3 sequence reads: CASSSDVNPTDTQYF. Written as DNA, the CDR3 is TGTGCCAGCAGTTCGGATGTGAATCCCACAGATACGCAGTATTTT.

The rearrangement links TRBV19 to TRBJ1-4; TRBD1 is a possible D gene (6 bases). The V gene lost 5 bases and the J gene lost 8 bases, with 12 bases spanning the gap. The CDR3 spans 13 residues. Germline V gene data show CDR1 as LNHDA and CDR2 as SQIVND (reference sequence). The CDR3, as DNA: TGTGCCAGTAGTGGGACATCACGGGAAAAACTGTTTTTT. Its protein product is CASSGTSREKLFF.

V and J are TRBV11-2 and TRBJ2-7; no firm D call. Germline loops: CDR1 SGHAT, CDR2 FQNNGV. This CDR3 is 15 amino acids long. Trimming removed 1 base at V and 2 bases at J, with 12 bases between. This CDR3 is CASSLVRGVTYEQYF. The CDR3 DNA reads TGTGCCAGCAGCTTAGTTCGTGGGGTCACCTACGAGCAGTACTTC.

This clonotype was picked up a small number of times. This rearrangement joins TRBV6-4 to TRBJ2-1; 11 bases align to TRBD2. The V and J ends lost 4 bases and 3 bases, in that order; junction bases with no gene match: 5. The germline V gene has CDR1 MRHNA and CDR2 SNTAGT. This CDR3 has 16 amino acids. The CDR3: CASSATLAGGYNEQFF. Here the CDR3 DNA reads TGTGCCAGCAGTGCCACCCTAGCGGGGGGCTACAATGAGCAGTTCTTC.

The V call is TRBV7-9, the J call TRBJ1-4; no clear D. V was pared by 4 bases and J by 7 bases, with 7 bases between. CDR1 SEHNR and CDR2 FQNEAQ come from the germline V gene (reference sequence). The CDR3 has 12 residues. CDR3 DNA sequence: TGTGCCAGCAGCTACGTGGGTGAAAAACTGTTTTTT. This sequence encodes CASSYVGEKLFF. The complete variable domain, with remaining parts taken from reference TRBV7-9 and TRBJ1-4, reads DTGVSQNPRHKITKRGQNVTFRCDPISEHNRLYWYRQTLGQGPEFLTYFQNEAQLEKSRLLSDRFSAERPKGSFSTLEIQRTEQGDSAMYLCASSYVGEKLFFGSGTQLSVL.

The chain combines TRBV6-4 with TRBJ2-6, with D uncertain. The CDR3 spans 15 residues. The ends were cut back, 3 bases at V and 2 bases at J, with 8 bases in the middle. Germline CDR1 MRHNA, CDR2 SNTAGT. CDR3 sequence: CASSEASAGANVLTF. DNA for the CDR3: TGTGCCAGCAGTGAAGCCAGTGCTGGGGCCAACGTCCTGACTTTC.

This clonotype has a handful of counts. This chain connects TRBV27 to TRBJ1-2, with D tentatively TRBD1 (5 bases). V was pared by 2 bases and J by 5 bases, with 24 bases between. Germline V gene sequence: CDR1 MNHEY, CDR2 SMNVEV (reference sequence). CDR3 length: 18 amino acids. CDR3 sequence: CASSLRLRGGAGIYGYTF. The CDR3 bases are TGTGCCAGCAGTTTACGATTACGCGGGGGTGCGGGCATATATGGCTACACCTTC.

This clonotype was counted only a few times. The rearrangement uses TRBV6-5 and TRBJ1-2; D not certain. V dropped 0 bases and J dropped 10 bases, with 18 bases sitting between them. This CDR3 is 15 amino acids long. Germline assignment: CDR1 MNHEY and CDR2 SVGAGI. The DNA for the CDR3 is TGTGCCAGCAGTTACTCAGTGGCCTGGAAATCGGACTACACCTTC. It is translated as CASSYSVAWKSDYTF.

V gene TRBV12-3 or TRBV12-4 combines with J gene TRBJ2-7; 8 nucleotides match TRBD1. Unmatched junction bases numbered 20, after V lost 4 bases and J lost 3 bases. The CDR3 has 19 residues. CDR3 coding DNA: TGTGCCAGCAGTTCCCGAACCCCGGGGGACAGGCTTATGTACTACGAGCAGTACGTC. Amino acid sequence: CASSSRTPGDRLMYYEQYV.

The chain couples TRBV29-1 to TRBJ1-6; D remains ambiguous. Trimming pared 7 bases from V and 7 bases from J, leaving 11 bases between. Germline V lookup: CDR1 SQVTM, CDR2 ANQGSEA. There are 12 residues in the CDR3. As DNA, the CDR3 is TGCAGCGCCGGGCTTGGAAATTCACCCCTCCACTTT. This gives the protein CSAGLGNSPLHF. Full variable domain (missing parts from reference TRBV29-1 and TRBJ1-6): SAVISQKPSRDICQRGTSLTIQCQVDSQVTMMFWYRQQPGQSLTLIATANQGSEATYESGFVIDKFPISRPNLTFSTLTVSNMSPEDSSIYLCSAGLGNSPLHFGNGTRLTVT.

This chain uses TRBV19 with TRBJ2-2; D is unclear. V was shortened by 7 bases and J by 6 bases, with 18 bases between the two germline ends. The germline V gene encodes CDR1 LNHDA and CDR2 SQIVND (reference sequence). This CDR3 has 15 residues. The CDR3 nucleotides read TGTGCCAGTAAGGTCAGCCCGAATTCTCCCGGGGAGCTGTTTTTT. This gives the protein CASKVSPNSPGELFF.

V is TRBV18 and J is TRBJ2-2; a weak D match, TRBD2 (6 bases). The length of the CDR3 is 16 residues. CDR1 KGHSH and CDR2 LQKENI come from the germline V gene. V was trimmed by 5 bases and J by 0 bases, leaving 13 bases between them. The CDR3 DNA is TGTGCCAGCTCATTTGGGACTGCCGCGAACACCGGGGAGCTGTTTTTT. Amino acid sequence: CASSFGTAANTGELFF.

J is TRBJ2-1 and V is TRBV7-9; TRBD2 matches 10 bases. V trimming: 5 bases; J trimming: 9 bases; junction bases outside the gene matches: 16. Germline V gene data show CDR1 as SEHNR and CDR2 as FQNEAQ (reference sequence). The CDR3 length is 17 residues. The CDR3 reads CASSKERGGPTMGEQFF. DNA for the CDR3: TGTGCCAGCAGCAAGGAGCGGGGGGGCCCAACAATGGGTGAGCAGTTCTTC.

The chain uses TRBV4-2 and TRBJ2-2; D perhaps matches TRBD2 (6 bases). The CDR3 spans 15 residues. Deletions cut 1 base from V and 2 bases from J, with 8 bases between. Germline V lookup: CDR1 LGHNA, CDR2 YNFKEQ. The CDR3 nucleotides are TGTGCCAGCAGCCAAGCGGGGGTTAACACCGGGGAGCTGTTTTTT. It codes for CASSQAGVNTGELFF.

The V and J genes are TRBV12-3 or TRBV12-4 and TRBJ1-5, with 10 bases fitting TRBD1. With V trimmed by 6 bases and J by 6 bases, 2 bases remained unmatched. The CDR3 totals 13 residues. The CDR3, as DNA: TGTGCCAGCAGGGGACAGGGGATTCAGCCCCAGCATTTT. This gives the protein CASRGQGIQPQHF.

This clonotype was seen many times. This chain joins TRBV4-3 and TRBJ2-1, with TRBD2 matching over 8 bases. CDR1 LGHNA and CDR2 YSLEER come from the germline V gene. This CDR3 has 15 residues. With V trimmed by 0 bases and J by 11 bases, 9 bases remained unmatched. The CDR3 DNA follows: TGCGCCAGCAGCCAAGAGCCAGCGGGGGTATTAAAGCAGTTCTTC. It is translated as CASSQEPAGVLKQFF.

This clonotype was recorded a few times. The CDR3 region is CASSLVLAGGINEQFF. The CDR3 DNA is TGTGCCAGCAGCTTAGTTCTAGCGGGGGGGATCAATGAGCAGTTCTTC. This chain links TRBV7-2 with TRBJ2-1, with TRBD2 matching over 12 bases. This CDR3 region has 16 residues. Germline-derived CDR1 and CDR2 are SGHTA and FQGNSA. V was clipped by 1 base and J by 6 bases; unmatched bases: 4.

CDR3 sequence: CASSQDSFAGGPDTQYF. The CDR3 coding sequence is TGCGCCAGCAGCCAAGACTCCTTCGCGGGGGGGCCAGATACGCAGTATTTT. This chain uses TRBV4-3 with TRBJ2-3; the match to TRBD2 covers 9 bases. The germline CDR1 and CDR2 sequences are LGHNA and YSLEER. The CDR3 has 17 residues. V was clipped by 0 bases and J by 4 bases; unmatched bases: 8.

There are a few counts of this clonotype. The chain is built from TRBV5-1 and TRBJ2-7; 7 positions agree with TRBD2. CDR3 size: 15 residues. The V segment lost 2 bases and the J segment 2 bases; nucleotides outside the gene matches: 7. Per germline, CDR1 SGHRS and CDR2 YFSETQ. The CDR3 spells CASSFSGGSAYEQYF. In DNA, the CDR3 is TGCGCCAGCAGCTTTTCCGGCGGGAGTGCCTACGAGCAGTACTTC. Variable domain in full (rest from reference TRBV5-1 and TRBJ2-7): KAGVTQTPRYLIKTRGQQVTLSCSPISGHRSVSWYQQTPGQGLQFLFEYFSETQRNKGNFPGRFSGRQFSNSRSEMNVSTLELGDSALYLCASSFSGGSAYEQYFGPGTRLTVT.